This T cell receptor (beta chain) comes out of a study of blood T cell repertoires in COVID-19 (dated by TCRdb to the early 2020s). In the study overall: Samples from collaborators originated in the United States, Italy and Spain and spanned both the acute and convalescent phases of COVID-19. The material from the prospective study consisted of cDNA or gDNA derived from T cells, B-cell-depleted T cells, or PBMCs. Deeply sampled blood TCRbeta repertoires from subjects exposed to, actively infected with, or recovered from COVID-19 were included in the dataset. The repertoires were released in a freely available public database meant as a resource for research on the immune response to SARS-CoV-2. The samples were drawn from the first 160 participants of the ongoing ImmuneRACE study and from under 1,500 subjects provided by 6 global collaborators. The sample metadata nearly always contained a de-identified subject ID, COVID-19 status, age in years and sex. Where available, HLA class I and class II types were taken from metadata supplied by the sample provider and were not determined by assay-based typing. Points the paper makes about the study in general: The amount of clinical and demographic metadata varied by source and participant and was provided uncurated.

Each collaborating institution followed its own protocols to collect whole blood in K2EDTA tubes. For TCRbeta analysis, collaborators shipped samples in one of three forms: frozen whole blood, isolated PBMCs, or DNA extracted from either of those sample types. As regards this clone: Its antigen is currently not known. One base away there is no much larger clone; base qualities are not given. Distinct nucleotide sequences in the sample also encode this CDR3.

The cysteine opens and the phenylalanine closes a CDR3 of 14 amino acids. The retained sequence is limited to the CDR3, 42 bases, with the frame set at the first base. V lost 2 bases and J lost 2 bases; the stretch between them is 11 bases long. In the germline V gene, CDR1 corresponds to SGHRS and CDR2 to YFSETQ. TCRbeta CDR3 regions were amplified from genomic DNA by means of the immunoSEQ Assay, a bias-controlled multiplex PCR. As for how the authors treated the data: The number of nucleated cells in each sample was estimated from the amplification of reference gene primers within the assay. To quantify the absolute abundance of each unique TCRbeta CDR3 rearrangement, sequence reads were collapsed and filtered. For each sample, productive Simpson clonality was calculated as the square root of Simpson's diversity index over productive rearrangements. TCRdb carries this immuneACCESS record with in-frame sequences only. Its versions omit some clonotypes, under half of them owing to an unresolved V gene in the studies checked, with the rest unexplained. V, J and clone size are taken as reported in that table, and D and trimming were inferred from the DNA itself. A total of 70,000 to 100,000 clones appear in this sample, roughly 82% of them only once. The ten largest clones add up to roughly 12% of the sample.

This receptor was identified in a human donor in a cohort sampled during active COVID-19. The sequence joins TRBV5-1 to TRBJ2-7; a weak D assignment points to TRBD2 (7 bases agree). Material for sequencing was peripheral blood. CDR3 region: CASSLGGEPYEQYF. In nucleotide form, the sequence is TGCGCCAGCAGCTTAGGGGGGGAACCCTACGAGCAGTACTTC.